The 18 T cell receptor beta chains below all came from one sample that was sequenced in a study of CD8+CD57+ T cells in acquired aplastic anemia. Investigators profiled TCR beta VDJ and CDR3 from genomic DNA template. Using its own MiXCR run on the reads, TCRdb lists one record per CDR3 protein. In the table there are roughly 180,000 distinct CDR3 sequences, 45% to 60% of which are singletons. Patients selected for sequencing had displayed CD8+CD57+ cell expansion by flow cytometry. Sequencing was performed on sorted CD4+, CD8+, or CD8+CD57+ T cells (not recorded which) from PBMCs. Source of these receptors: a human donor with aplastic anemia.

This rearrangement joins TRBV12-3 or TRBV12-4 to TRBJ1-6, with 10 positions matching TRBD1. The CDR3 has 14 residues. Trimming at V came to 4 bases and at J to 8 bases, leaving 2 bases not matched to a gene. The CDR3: CASSSGQGYSPLHF. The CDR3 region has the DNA TGTGCCAGCAGTTCGGGACAGGGGTATTCACCCCTCCACTTT.

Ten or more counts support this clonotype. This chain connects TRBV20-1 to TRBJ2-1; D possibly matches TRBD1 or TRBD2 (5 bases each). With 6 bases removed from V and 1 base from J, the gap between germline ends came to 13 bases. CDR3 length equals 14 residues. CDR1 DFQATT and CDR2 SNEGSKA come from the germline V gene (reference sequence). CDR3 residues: CSADGAGSYNEQFF. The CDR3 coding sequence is TGCAGTGCCGACGGGGCAGGATCCTACAATGAGCAGTTCTTC.

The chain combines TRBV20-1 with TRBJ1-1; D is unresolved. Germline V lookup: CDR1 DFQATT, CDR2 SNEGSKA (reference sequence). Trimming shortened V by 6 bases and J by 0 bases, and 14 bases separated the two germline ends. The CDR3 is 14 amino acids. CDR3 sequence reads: CSADPGRLNTEAFF. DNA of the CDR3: TGCAGTGCGGATCCCGGACGGCTGAACACTGAAGCTTTCTTT.

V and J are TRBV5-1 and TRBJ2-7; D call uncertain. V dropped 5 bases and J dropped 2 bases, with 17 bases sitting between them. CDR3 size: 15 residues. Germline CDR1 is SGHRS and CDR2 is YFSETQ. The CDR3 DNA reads TGCGCCAGCAGTTCCCCCGGAGCCAATGCCTACGAGCAGTACTTC. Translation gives CASSSPGANAYEQYF.

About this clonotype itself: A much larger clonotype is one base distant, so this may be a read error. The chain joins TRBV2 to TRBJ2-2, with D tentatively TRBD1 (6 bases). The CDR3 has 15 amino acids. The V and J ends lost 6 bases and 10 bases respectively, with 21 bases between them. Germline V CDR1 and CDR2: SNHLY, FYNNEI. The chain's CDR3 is CASSHLRGLAEELFF. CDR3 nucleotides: TGTGCCAGCAGCCACTTGAGGGGGTTGGCCGAGGAGCTGTTTTTT.

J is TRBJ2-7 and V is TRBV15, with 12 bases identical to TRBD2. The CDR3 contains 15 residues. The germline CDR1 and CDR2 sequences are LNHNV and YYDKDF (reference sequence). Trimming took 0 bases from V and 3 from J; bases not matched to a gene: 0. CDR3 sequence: CATSRELAGGYEQYF. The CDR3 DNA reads TGTGCCACCAGCAGAGAACTAGCGGGAGGCTACGAGCAGTACTTC.

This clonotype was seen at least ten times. The CDR3 nucleotides read TGTGCCACCAGCAGAGACTATGATAACTATGGCTACACCTTC. Translating gives CATSRDYDNYGYTF. V usage is TRBV15 and J usage is TRBJ1-2; D gene uncertain. The CDR3 is 14 residues long. The V and J ends lost 0 bases and 1 base respectively, with 6 bases between them. In germline, CDR1 is LNHNV, CDR2 YYDKDF (reference sequence).

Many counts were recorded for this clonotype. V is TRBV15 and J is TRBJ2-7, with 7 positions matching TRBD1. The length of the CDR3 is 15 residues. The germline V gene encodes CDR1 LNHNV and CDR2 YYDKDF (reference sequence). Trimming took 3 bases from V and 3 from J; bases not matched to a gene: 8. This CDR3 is CATSSGTRGLYEQYF. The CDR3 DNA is TGTGCCACCAGCAGCGGGACAAGGGGGCTCTACGAGCAGTACTTC.

The CDR3 spells CSVTENLAGLISEQYF. As DNA, the CDR3 is TGCAGCGTCACTGAAAATCTAGCGGGGCTTATATCCGAGCAGTACTTC. The chain links TRBV29-1 to TRBJ2-7; 9 bases match TRBD2. CDR1 is SQVTM, CDR2 ANQGSEA, per germline. V gave up 6 bases and J gave up 6 bases; unmatched junction bases: 18. The CDR3 is made up of 16 amino acids.

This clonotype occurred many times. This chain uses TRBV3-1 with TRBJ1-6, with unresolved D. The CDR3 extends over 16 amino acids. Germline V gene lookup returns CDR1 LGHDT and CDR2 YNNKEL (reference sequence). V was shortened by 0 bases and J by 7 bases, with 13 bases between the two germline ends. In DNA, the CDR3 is TGTGCCAGCAGCCAAGATGAACCTTATGGGAATTCACCCCTCCACTTT. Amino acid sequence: CASSQDEPYGNSPLHF.

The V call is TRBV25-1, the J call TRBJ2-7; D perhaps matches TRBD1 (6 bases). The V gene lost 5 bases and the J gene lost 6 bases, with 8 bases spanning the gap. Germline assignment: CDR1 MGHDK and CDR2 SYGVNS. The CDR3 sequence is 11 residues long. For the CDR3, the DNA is TGTGCCAGCAGTAAACAGGGCGAGCAGTACTTC. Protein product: CASSKQGEQYF.

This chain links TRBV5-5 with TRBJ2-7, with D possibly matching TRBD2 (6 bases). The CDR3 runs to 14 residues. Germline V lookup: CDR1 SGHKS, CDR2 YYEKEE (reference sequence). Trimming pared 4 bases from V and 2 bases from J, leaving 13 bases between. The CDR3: CASSITPGAYEQYF. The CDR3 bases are TGTGCCAGCAGCATCACCCCGGGAGCCTACGAGCAGTACTTC. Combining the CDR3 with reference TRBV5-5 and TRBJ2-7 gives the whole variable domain DAGVTQSPTHLIKTRGQQVTLRCSPISGHKSVSWYQQVLGQGPQFIFQYYEKEERGRGNFPDRFSARQFPNYSSELNVNALLLGDSALYLCASSITPGAYEQYFGPGTRLTVT.

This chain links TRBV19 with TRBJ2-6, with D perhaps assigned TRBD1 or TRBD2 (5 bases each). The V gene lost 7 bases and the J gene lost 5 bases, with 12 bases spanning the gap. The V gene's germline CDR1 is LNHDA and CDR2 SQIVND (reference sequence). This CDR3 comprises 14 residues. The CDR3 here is CASTLGTRANVLTF. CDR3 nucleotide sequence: TGTGCCAGTACTCTAGGGACGAGGGCCAACGTCCTGACTTTC.

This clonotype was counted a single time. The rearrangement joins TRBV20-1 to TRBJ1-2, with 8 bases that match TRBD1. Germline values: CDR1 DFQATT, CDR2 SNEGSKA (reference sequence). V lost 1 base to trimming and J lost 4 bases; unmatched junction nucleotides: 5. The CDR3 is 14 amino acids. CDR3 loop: CSARGDRSSYGYTF. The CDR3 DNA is TGCAGTGCTAGAGGGGACAGGAGCTCCTATGGCTACACCTTC.

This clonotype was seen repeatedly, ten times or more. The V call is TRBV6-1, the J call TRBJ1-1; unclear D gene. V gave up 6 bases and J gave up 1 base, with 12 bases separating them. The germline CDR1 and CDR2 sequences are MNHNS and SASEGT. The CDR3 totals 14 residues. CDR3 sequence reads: CASSQLRGNTEAFF. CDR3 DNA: TGTGCCAGCAGCCAGCTCCGGGGGAACACTGAAGCTTTCTTT.

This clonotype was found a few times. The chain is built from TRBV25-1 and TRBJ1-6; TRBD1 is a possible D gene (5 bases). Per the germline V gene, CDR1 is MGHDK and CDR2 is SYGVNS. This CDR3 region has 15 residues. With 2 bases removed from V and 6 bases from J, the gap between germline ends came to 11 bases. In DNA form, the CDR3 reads TGTGCCAGCAGTGAAGGGACGGATTTTAATTCACCCCTCCACTTT. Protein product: CASSEGTDFNSPLHF.

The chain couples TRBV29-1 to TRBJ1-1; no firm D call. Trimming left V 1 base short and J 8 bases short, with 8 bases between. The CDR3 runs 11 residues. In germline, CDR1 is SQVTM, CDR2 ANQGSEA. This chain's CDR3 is CSVEGLGEAFF. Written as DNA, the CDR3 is TGCAGCGTTGAAGGGCTCGGGGAAGCTTTCTTT.

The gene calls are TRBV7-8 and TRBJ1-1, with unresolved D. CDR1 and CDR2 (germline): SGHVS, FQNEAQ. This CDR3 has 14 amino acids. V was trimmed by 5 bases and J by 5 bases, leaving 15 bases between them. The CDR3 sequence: CASSQTRVGTEAFF. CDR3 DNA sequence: TGTGCCAGCAGCCAGACCCGGGTGGGGACTGAAGCTTTCTTT.